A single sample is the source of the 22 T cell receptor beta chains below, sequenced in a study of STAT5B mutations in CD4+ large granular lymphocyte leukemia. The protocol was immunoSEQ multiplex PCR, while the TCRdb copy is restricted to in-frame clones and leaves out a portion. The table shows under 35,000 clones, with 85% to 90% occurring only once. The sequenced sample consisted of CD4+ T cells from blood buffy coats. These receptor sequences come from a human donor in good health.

CDR3 residues: CASSEAGGGGNTIYF. In nucleotides, the CDR3 is TGTGCCAGCAGTGAAGCAGGGGGCGGCGGAAACACCATATATTTT. The rearrangement joins TRBV6-1 to TRBJ1-3, with 7 bases identical to TRBD1. CDR3 size: 15 residues. Germline V gene lookup returns CDR1 MNHNS and CDR2 SASEGT. V was pared by 0 bases and J by 4 bases, with 3 bases of the junction left unmatched.

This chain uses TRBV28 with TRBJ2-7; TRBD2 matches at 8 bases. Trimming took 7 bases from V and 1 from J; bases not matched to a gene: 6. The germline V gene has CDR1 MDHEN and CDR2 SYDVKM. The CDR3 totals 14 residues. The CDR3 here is CASTRSGGSYEQYF. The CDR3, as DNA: TGTGCCAGCACTCGGAGCGGGGGATCCTACGAGCAGTACTTC.

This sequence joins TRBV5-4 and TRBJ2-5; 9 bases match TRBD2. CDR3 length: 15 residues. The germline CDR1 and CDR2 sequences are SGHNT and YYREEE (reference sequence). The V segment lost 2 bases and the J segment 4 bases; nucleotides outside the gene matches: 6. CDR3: CASSFTGTSRETQYF. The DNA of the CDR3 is TGTGCCAGCAGCTTTACCGGGACTAGCAGAGAGACCCAGTACTTC.

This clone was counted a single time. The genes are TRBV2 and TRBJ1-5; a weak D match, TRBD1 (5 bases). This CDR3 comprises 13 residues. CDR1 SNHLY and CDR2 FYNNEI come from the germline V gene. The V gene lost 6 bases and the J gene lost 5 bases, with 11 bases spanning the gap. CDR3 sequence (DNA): TGTGCCAGCAGCGCAGGGTCTCATCAGCCCCAGCATTTT. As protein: CASSAGSHQPQHF.

The CDR3 sequence: CAINGPGGPDTQYF. CDR3 bases: TGTGCCATCAACGGCCCGGGAGGCCCAGATACGCAGTATTTT. The J gene is TRBJ2-3, the V gene TRBV10-3, with 7 bases lining up with TRBD2. The V segment lost 7 bases and the J segment 4 bases; nucleotides outside the gene matches: 8. Germline CDR1 is ENHRY and CDR2 is SYGVKD. There are 14 residues in the CDR3.

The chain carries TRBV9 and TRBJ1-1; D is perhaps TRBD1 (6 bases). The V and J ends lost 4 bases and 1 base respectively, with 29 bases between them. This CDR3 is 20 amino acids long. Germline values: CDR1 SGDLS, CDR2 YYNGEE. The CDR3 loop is CASSSLPLGPPGHTNTEAFF. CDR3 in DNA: TGTGCCAGCAGCTCACTCCCTTTAGGGCCTCCGGGACATACGAACACTGAAGCTTTCTTT.

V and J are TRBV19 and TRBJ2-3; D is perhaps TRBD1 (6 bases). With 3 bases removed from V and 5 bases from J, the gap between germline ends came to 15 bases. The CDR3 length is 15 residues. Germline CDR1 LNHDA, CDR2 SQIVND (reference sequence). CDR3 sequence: CASSIRQLGGDTQYF. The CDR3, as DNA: TGTGCCAGTAGTATCCGACAGCTAGGGGGAGATACGCAGTATTTT.

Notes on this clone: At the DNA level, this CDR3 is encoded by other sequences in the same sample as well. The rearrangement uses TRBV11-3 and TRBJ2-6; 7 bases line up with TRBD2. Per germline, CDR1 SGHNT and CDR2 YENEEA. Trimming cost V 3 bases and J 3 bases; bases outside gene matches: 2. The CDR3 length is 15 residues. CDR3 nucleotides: TGTGCCAGCAGCTTCAGCGGGGTTGGGGCCAACGTCCTGACTTTC. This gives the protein CASSFSGVGANVLTF.

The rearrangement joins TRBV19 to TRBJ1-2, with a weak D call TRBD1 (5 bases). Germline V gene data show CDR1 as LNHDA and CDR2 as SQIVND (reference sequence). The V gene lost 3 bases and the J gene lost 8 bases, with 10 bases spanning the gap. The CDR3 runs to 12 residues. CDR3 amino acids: CASSIFQGGYTF. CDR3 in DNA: TGTGCCAGTAGTATTTTCCAGGGAGGCTACACCTTC.

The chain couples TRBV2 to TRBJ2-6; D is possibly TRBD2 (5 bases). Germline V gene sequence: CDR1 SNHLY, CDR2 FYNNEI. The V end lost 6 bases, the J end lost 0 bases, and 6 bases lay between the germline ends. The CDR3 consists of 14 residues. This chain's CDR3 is CASSGDSGANVLTF. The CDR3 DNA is TGTGCCAGCAGCGGGGACTCTGGGGCCAACGTCCTGACTTTC.

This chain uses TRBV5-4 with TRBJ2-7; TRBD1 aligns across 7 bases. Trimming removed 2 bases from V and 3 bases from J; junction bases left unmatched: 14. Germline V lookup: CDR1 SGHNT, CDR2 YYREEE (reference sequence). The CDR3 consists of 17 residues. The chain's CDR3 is CASSFGAGGVGGYEQYF. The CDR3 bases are TGTGCCAGCAGCTTTGGCGCAGGGGGAGTAGGGGGCTACGAGCAGTACTTC.

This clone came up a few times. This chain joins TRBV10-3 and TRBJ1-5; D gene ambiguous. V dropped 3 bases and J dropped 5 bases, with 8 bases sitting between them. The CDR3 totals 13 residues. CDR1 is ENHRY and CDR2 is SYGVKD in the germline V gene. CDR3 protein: CAISDGRDQPQHF. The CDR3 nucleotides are TGTGCCATCAGTGACGGTCGGGATCAGCCCCAGCATTTT.

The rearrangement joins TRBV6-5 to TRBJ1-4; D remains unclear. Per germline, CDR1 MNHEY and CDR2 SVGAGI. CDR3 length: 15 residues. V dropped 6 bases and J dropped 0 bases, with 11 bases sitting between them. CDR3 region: CASSLSQATNEKLFF. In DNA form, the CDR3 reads TGTGCCAGCAGCCTCTCACAAGCAACTAATGAAAAACTGTTTTTT.

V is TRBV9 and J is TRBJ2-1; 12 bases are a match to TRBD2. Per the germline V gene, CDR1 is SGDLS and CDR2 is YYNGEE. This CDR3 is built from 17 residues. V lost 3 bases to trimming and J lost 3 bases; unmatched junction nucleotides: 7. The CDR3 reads CASSAGLAGPLYNEQFF. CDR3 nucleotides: TGTGCCAGCAGCGCTGGACTAGCGGGACCCCTCTACAATGAGCAGTTCTTC.

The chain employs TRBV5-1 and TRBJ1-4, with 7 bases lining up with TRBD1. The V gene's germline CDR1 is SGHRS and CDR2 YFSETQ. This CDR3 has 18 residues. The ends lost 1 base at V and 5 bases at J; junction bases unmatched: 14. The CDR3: CASSLLEGAVSANEKLFF. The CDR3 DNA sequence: TGCGCCAGCAGCTTGTTGGAGGGGGCCGTCTCGGCGAATGAAAAACTGTTTTTT. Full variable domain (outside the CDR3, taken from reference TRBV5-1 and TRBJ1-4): KAGVTQTPRYLIKTRGQQVTLSCSPISGHRSVSWYQQTPGQGLQFLFEYFSETQRNKGNFPGRFSGRQFSNSRSEMNVSTLELGDSALYLCASSLLEGAVSANEKLFFGSGTQLSVL.

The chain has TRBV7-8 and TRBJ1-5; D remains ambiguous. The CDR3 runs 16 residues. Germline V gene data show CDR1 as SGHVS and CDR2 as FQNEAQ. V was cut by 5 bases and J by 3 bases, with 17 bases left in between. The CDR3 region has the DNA TGTGCCAGCAGCATATCACGGGGTTTAATCAATCAGCCCCAGCATTTT. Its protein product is CASSISRGLINQPQHF.

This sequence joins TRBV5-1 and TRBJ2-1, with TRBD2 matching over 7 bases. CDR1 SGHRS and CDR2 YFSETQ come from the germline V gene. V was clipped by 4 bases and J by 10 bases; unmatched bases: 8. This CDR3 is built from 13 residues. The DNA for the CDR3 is TGCGCCAGCAGCCAGAATCGGGGACTAGAGCAGTTCTTC. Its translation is CASSQNRGLEQFF.

The CDR3 reads CASSISGFRDEQFF. CDR3 sequence (DNA): TGTGCCAGTAGTATCTCGGGGTTTCGGGATGAGCAGTTCTTC. V and J are TRBV19 and TRBJ2-1, with D perhaps matching TRBD2 (5 bases). Trimming stripped 3 bases from V and 8 bases from J, with 14 bases between. Germline V gives CDR1 LNHDA, CDR2 SQIVND (reference sequence). The CDR3 runs 14 residues.

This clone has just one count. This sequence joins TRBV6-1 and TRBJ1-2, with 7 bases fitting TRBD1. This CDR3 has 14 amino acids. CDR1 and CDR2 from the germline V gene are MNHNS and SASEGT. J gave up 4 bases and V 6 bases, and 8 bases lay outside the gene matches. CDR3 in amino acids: CASRRSGTAYGYTF. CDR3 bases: TGTGCCAGCAGAAGATCCGGGACAGCCTATGGCTACACCTTC.

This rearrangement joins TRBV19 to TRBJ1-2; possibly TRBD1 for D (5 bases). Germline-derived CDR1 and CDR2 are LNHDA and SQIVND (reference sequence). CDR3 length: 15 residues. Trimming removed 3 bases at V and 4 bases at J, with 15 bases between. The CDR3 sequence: CASSIPSGSSYGYTF. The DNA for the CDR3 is TGTGCCAGTAGTATCCCCTCAGGGTCGTCCTATGGCTACACCTTC.

The CDR3 DNA is TGTGCCAGCAGCTTAGCCCGGTCGAACACTGAAGCTTTCTTT. Translating gives CASSLARSNTEAFF. The rearrangement links TRBV11-2 to TRBJ1-1; D unresolved. V was clipped by 1 base and J by 1 base, with 7 bases between them. The CDR3 covers 14 residues. Per germline, CDR1 SGHAT and CDR2 FQNNGV.

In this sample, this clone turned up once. The CDR3 loop is CASSQALWEQYF. CDR3 DNA sequence: TGTGCCAGCAGCCAAGCCCTGTGGGAGCAGTACTTC. The chain couples TRBV14 to TRBJ2-7; the D is unclear. Germline CDR1 reads SGHDN; CDR2 reads FVKESK. This CDR3 comprises 12 residues. V dropped 1 base and J dropped 7 bases, with 8 bases sitting between them.